These 24 T cell receptor beta chains were all obtained from the same sample, sequenced in a study of blood T cell repertoires in COVID-19. Data came from immunoSEQ multiplex PCR; TCRdb stores just in-frame clones and leaves some out. Among over 200,000 clones listed, roughly 90% were seen once. Sequenced material: PBMCs or T cells enriched from blood (not recorded which). Receptor source: a man between 40 and 49 years old who had recovered from COVID-19.

This chain joins TRBV6-2 or TRBV6-3 and TRBJ1-2; 9 bases are a match to TRBD1. The V segment lost 2 bases and the J segment 4 bases; nucleotides outside the gene matches: 8. CDR1 is MNHEY, CDR2 SVGEGT, per germline. This CDR3 spans 16 amino acids. The CDR3 protein is CASSYLQGAYGYGYTF. CDR3 nucleotides: TGTGCCAGCAGTTACCTACAGGGGGCATACGGCTATGGCTACACCTTC.

The chain has TRBV2 and TRBJ1-4; tentative D call: TRBD1 (5 bases). Trimming left V 3 bases short and J 11 bases short, with 16 bases between. CDR1 is SNHLY, CDR2 FYNNEI, per germline. The CDR3 spans 14 residues. The CDR3 nucleotides read TGTGCCAGCAGTGATATTTTCAGGGTTGTGAAACTGTTTTTT. Amino acid sequence: CASSDIFRVVKLFF.

The chain carries TRBV7-9 and TRBJ1-1; a possible D gene is TRBD1 (6 bases). The CDR3 loop spans 11 amino acids. V was clipped by 6 bases and J by 7 bases, with 9 bases between them. Germline CDR1 and CDR2: SEHNR and FQNEAQ (reference sequence). DNA for the CDR3: TGTGCCAGCAGATTGACAGGTGAAGCTTTCTTT. This codes for CASRLTGEAFF.

This chain links TRBV7-2 with TRBJ1-3, with TRBD1 identical over 10 bases. Germline V CDR1 and CDR2: SGHTA, FQGNSA. Unmatched junction bases numbered 6, after V lost 7 bases and J lost 0 bases. This CDR3 has 16 amino acids. DNA for the CDR3: TGTGCCAGCACCCCTAGGGACAGGGGCTCTGGAAACACCATATATTTT. Translation: CASTPRDRGSGNTIYF.

The chain uses TRBV4-3 and TRBJ1-1; no clear D gene. CDR1 and CDR2 from the germline V gene are LGHNA and YSLEER. The CDR3 contains 15 residues. Trimming cost V 0 bases and J 4 bases, with 12 bases left between them. The CDR3 nucleotides are TGCGCCAGCAGCCAAGAGAGGAGCCGAGGCACTGAAGCTTTCTTT. Its translation: CASSQERSRGTEAFF.

The chain is built from TRBV4-1 and TRBJ2-7, with 12 nucleotides matching TRBD2. The J segment lost 0 bases and the V segment lost 4 bases, leaving 10 bases of the junction unmatched. CDR3 length: 18 residues. Germline loops: CDR1 MGHRA, CDR2 YSYEKL. CDR3 region: CASSPRWTSGVSSYEQYF. Written as DNA, the CDR3 is TGCGCCAGCAGCCCACGTTGGACTAGCGGGGTCAGCTCCTACGAGCAGTACTTC.

This sequence joins TRBV6-7 and TRBJ2-1; 10 bases are a match to TRBD1. TRBV6-7 is recorded as an ORF, its role being uncertain. The CDR3 runs to 18 residues. Trimming removed 0 bases from V and 6 bases from J; junction bases left unmatched: 11. CDR3: CASSYSYLGTGVGNEQFF. The CDR3 DNA reads TGTGCCAGCAGTTACTCGTACCTTGGGACAGGGGTCGGCAATGAGCAGTTCTTC.

The V call is TRBV9, the J call TRBJ2-7, with TRBD2 as a possible D gene (6 bases). CDR3 length: 15 amino acids. Germline lookup yields CDR1 SGDLS and CDR2 YYNGEE. V lost 4 bases and J lost 7, with 21 bases in between. The CDR3 DNA reads TGTGCCAGCAGCCCAATAGCCGGAGGGGCGGGAGAGCAGTACTTC. It codes for CASSPIAGGAGEQYF.

The CDR3 bases are TGTGCCAGCAGTGTCCAGGGGGCGTTTGGCTACACCTTC. This encodes CASSVQGAFGYTF. This rearrangement joins TRBV28 to TRBJ1-2; 8 bases agree with TRBD1. Germline V gene data show CDR1 as MDHEN and CDR2 as SYDVKM. After removal of 5 bases from V and 7 bases from J, the junction contained 6 bases not matched to a gene. This CDR3 is built from 13 residues.

The chain has TRBV10-3 and TRBJ1-3; TRBD1 matches at 10 bases. The CDR3 is 14 amino acids. CDR1 is ENHRY and CDR2 is SYGVKD in the germline V gene. J lost 9 bases, V lost 2 bases, and 4 bases had no gene match. CDR3 protein: CAISERGQGSTIYF. CDR3 in DNA: TGTGCCATCAGTGAGAGGGGACAGGGGAGCACCATATATTTT.

The gene calls are TRBV28 and TRBJ2-7, with D possibly being TRBD2 (7 bases). This CDR3 is 13 amino acids long. The germline gives CDR1 MDHEN, CDR2 SYDVKM. The V end lost 5 bases, the J end lost 3 bases, and 11 bases lay between the germline ends. The CDR3 spells CASSEGEGYEQYF. The CDR3 DNA follows: TGTGCCAGCAGTGAGGGGGAGGGCTACGAGCAGTACTTC.

The J gene is TRBJ2-1, the V gene TRBV5-1, with 12 nucleotides matching TRBD2. Germline assignment: CDR1 SGHRS and CDR2 YFSETQ. The CDR3 covers 16 residues. V was pared by 4 bases and J by 8 bases, with 10 bases of the junction left unmatched. This CDR3 reads CASSPALAGGRDEQFF. The CDR3 DNA sequence: TGCGCCAGCAGCCCGGCCCTAGCGGGGGGGCGCGATGAGCAGTTCTTC.

The V gene is TRBV24-1, the J gene TRBJ2-2; 12 bases align to TRBD1. Germline V gives CDR1 KGHDR, CDR2 SFDVKD. This CDR3 has 14 residues. V lost 8 bases, J lost 7 bases, and 4 bases stayed unmatched. In DNA form, the CDR3 reads TGTGCCACCATGGGACAGGGGGCCTACGGGGAGCTGTTTTTT. This translates into CATMGQGAYGELFF.

The chain joins TRBV2 to TRBJ2-7, with TRBD2 as a possible D gene (5 bases). The CDR3 is 13 residues long. Germline V gene data show CDR1 as SNHLY and CDR2 as FYNNEI. V lost 7 bases, J lost 4 bases, and 14 bases lay in between. The CDR3 sequence: CASIGEYPYEQYF. DNA of the CDR3: TGTGCCAGCATTGGGGAGTACCCGTACGAGCAGTACTTC.

The chain has TRBV5-1 and TRBJ2-7; 12 bases line up with TRBD1. CDR3 length: 15 amino acids. Germline-derived CDR1 and CDR2 are SGHRS and YFSETQ. J was trimmed by 7 bases and V by 4 bases; bases with no gene match: 9. The DNA for the CDR3 is TGCGCCAGCAGCCCCTCGGGACAGGGGGCGCTTGAGCAGTACTTC. As protein: CASSPSGQGALEQYF. Full variable domain (rest looked up from reference TRBV5-1 and TRBJ2-7): KAGVTQTPRYLIKTRGQQVTLSCSPISGHRSVSWYQQTPGQGLQFLFEYFSETQRNKGNFPGRFSGRQFSNSRSEMNVSTLELGDSALYLCASSPSGQGALEQYFGPGTRLTVT.

The table lists this clone with a count of one. The J gene is TRBJ2-5, the V gene TRBV19; tentatively, D is TRBD1 (6 bases). The germline gives CDR1 LNHDA, CDR2 SQIVND (reference sequence). V lost 4 bases and J 4 bases, leaving 16 bases between the germline ends. The CDR3 covers 15 residues. The CDR3 loop is CASSNHRELGETQYF. The CDR3, as DNA: TGTGCCAGTAGTAATCACAGGGAGTTAGGAGAGACCCAGTACTTC.

The table lists this clone with a few counts. The V gene is TRBV28, the J gene TRBJ2-1; D is unresolved. The germline V gene encodes CDR1 MDHEN and CDR2 SYDVKM. V was pared by 7 bases and J by 5 bases, with 9 bases between. This CDR3 has 12 residues. CDR3 amino acids: CASMTPNNEQFF. The DNA of the CDR3 is TGTGCCAGCATGACTCCAAACAATGAGCAGTTCTTC.

This clone showed up just once. The chain uses TRBV3-1 (or the pseudogene TRBV3-2) and TRBJ2-1; 7 nucleotides agree with TRBD2. V shed 8 bases and J 8 bases; nucleotides not matched to a gene: 6. The CDR3 extends over 12 amino acids. Per the germline V gene, CDR1 is LGHDT and CDR2 is YNNKEL (reference sequence). CDR3 residues: CASQRGGHEQFF. Here the CDR3 DNA reads TGTGCCAGCCAGAGGGGAGGGCATGAGCAGTTCTTC.

The CDR3: CASSPQGGVTYGYTF. Written as DNA, the CDR3 is TGTGCCAGCAGCCCTCAAGGGGGGGTAACATATGGCTACACCTTC. The chain couples TRBV5-4 to TRBJ1-2, with D perhaps matching TRBD1 (6 bases). Trimming shortened V by 4 bases and J by 5 bases, and 18 bases separated the two germline ends. The CDR3 runs to 15 residues. Germline lookup yields CDR1 SGHNT and CDR2 YYREEE (reference sequence).

This sequence joins TRBV29-1 and TRBJ2-1; 7 bases are shared with TRBD1. This CDR3 spans 17 amino acids. V was clipped by 4 bases and J by 0 bases; unmatched bases: 12. Germline CDR1 is SQVTM and CDR2 is ANQGSEA. CDR3 in DNA: TGCAGCGTTGTTTTGGACAGGATATTGAGCTCCTACAATGAGCAGTTCTTC. It codes for CSVVLDRILSSYNEQFF.

The V and J genes are TRBV15 and TRBJ2-7, with 9 positions matching TRBD1. Per germline, CDR1 LNHNV and CDR2 YYDKDF (reference sequence). This CDR3 spans 14 amino acids. J was trimmed by 4 bases and V by 5 bases; bases with no gene match: 6. The CDR3 coding sequence is TGTGCCACCAGCTCGTGGGACAGGGATTACGAGCAGTACTTC. Its protein product is CATSSWDRDYEQYF.

This chain uses TRBV6-5 with TRBJ1-5; 9 nucleotides match TRBD1. This CDR3 spans 15 amino acids. V was pared by 6 bases and J by 6 bases, with 9 bases of the junction left unmatched. From germline, CDR1 is MNHEY and CDR2 SVGAGI. CDR3 sequence reads: CASRGGQGRIQPQHF. The CDR3 DNA sequence: TGTGCCAGCAGAGGGGGACAGGGAAGGATTCAGCCCCAGCATTTT.

The chain uses TRBV19 and TRBJ2-2; perhaps TRBD1 as D (6 bases). V was shortened by 6 bases and J by 5 bases, with 16 bases between the two germline ends. This CDR3 region has 15 residues. Germline V CDR1 and CDR2: LNHDA, SQIVND (reference sequence). Written as DNA, the CDR3 is TGTGCCAGTAGCCTTTATACAGGGACGACCGGGGAGCTGTTTTTT. Its translation is CASSLYTGTTGELFF.

The V gene is TRBV7-2, the J gene TRBJ1-4; weak D call: TRBD1 (5 bases). CDR1 and CDR2 (germline): SGHTA, FQGNSA. Trimming shortened V by 5 bases and J by 1 base, and 11 bases separated the two germline ends. This CDR3 comprises 15 residues. CDR3 sequence reads: CASSLGLGTNEKLFF. The CDR3 DNA sequence: TGTGCCAGCAGCCTGGGACTGGGAACTAATGAAAAACTGTTTTTT.